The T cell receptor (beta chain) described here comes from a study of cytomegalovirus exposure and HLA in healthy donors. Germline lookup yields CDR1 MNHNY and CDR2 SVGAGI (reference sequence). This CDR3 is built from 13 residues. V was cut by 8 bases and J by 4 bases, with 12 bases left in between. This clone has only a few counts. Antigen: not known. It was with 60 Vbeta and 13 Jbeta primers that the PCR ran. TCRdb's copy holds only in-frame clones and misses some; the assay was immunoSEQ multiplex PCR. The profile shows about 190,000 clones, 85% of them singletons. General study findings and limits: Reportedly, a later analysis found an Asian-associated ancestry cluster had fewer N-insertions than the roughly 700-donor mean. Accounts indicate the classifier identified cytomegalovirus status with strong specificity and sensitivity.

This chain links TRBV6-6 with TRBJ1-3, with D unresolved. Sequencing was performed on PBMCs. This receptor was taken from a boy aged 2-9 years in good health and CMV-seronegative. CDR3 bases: TGTGCCAGCGGAGAGCCGAACGGAAACACCATATATTTT. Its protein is CASGEPNGNTIYF.